This T cell receptor (beta chain) was recorded in a study of lymphopenia after photon versus proton radiotherapy. Regarding this clone: Its specificity is unknown.

The table came from immunoSEQ multiplex PCR; TCRdb's copy has only in-frame clones and leaves some out. The sample has about 70,000 clones, around 92% seen once. The ends lost 2 bases at V and 4 bases at J; junction bases unmatched: 4. CDR1 GTSNPN and CDR2 SVGIG come from the germline V gene (reference sequence). The CDR3 is 14 residues long. Study-wide points: Photon-treated patients lost naive T cells and TCR diversity; proton-treated stayed stable. Larger post-nadir TCR diversity loss correlated inversely with survival in deceased patients. After lymphocyte nadir, photon-treated repertoires showed oligoclonal expansion, especially CD8+ Temra.

This receptor was taken from a woman aged 40 to 55 with cholangiocarcinoma. The V gene is TRBV30, the J gene TRBJ1-2; TRBD1 aligns across 10 bases. This specimen consisted of peripheral blood, obtained from a patient treated with photon-based radiotherapy. The chain's CDR3 is CAWSSRQGAYGYTF. CDR3 nucleotides: TGTGCCTGGAGTTCCCGACAGGGGGCCTATGGCTACACCTTC.